A selection of T cell receptor beta chains follows, all from one sample in a study of vaccination effects on CD4 cells after COVID-19. Measured with immunoSEQ multiplex PCR; TCRdb has only the in-frame clones, and not every one. The sample consists of approximately 54,000 clones, roughly 80% of them appearing once. Antigen specificity for these receptors is unknown. The sequencing here drew on CD4+ T cells from PBMCs cultured with HCoV-229E spike peptides, taken before COVID-19 vaccination. Receptors originate from a human donor who received a COVID-19 vaccine. CDR3s include the opening cysteine and the closing phenylalanine or tryptophan. D genes are given only for firm matches. Size values are once, few and many counts, or a class for expanded clones, and some rows have none.

TRBV5-1	TRBJ2-3	.	.	CASSLDRAITDTQYF	TGCGCCAGCAGCTTGGACAGGGCCATCACAGATACGCAGTATTTT
TRBV19	TRBJ2-3	TRBD2	.	CASSIWGLAVGTDTQYF	TGTGCCAGTAGTATTTGGGGACTAGCTGTAGGCACAGATACGCAGTATTTT
TRBV19	TRBJ1-3	.	.	CASSRGDSGNTIYF	TGTGCCAGTAGTAGGGGGGACTCTGGAAACACCATATATTTT
TRBV30	TRBJ1-6	.	.	CAWRPTLTSPLHF	TGTGCCTGGAGACCCACCCTGACTTCACCCCTCCACTTT
TRBV5-4	TRBJ1-2	TRBD1	.	CASIRDRGQNYGYTF	TGTGCCAGCATCAGGGACAGGGGGCAAAACTATGGCTACACCTTC
TRBV18	TRBJ2-3	TRBD2	.	CASSPLSGGVTDTQYF	TGTGCCAGCTCACCACTGAGCGGGGGTGTCACAGATACGCAGTATTTT
TRBV9	TRBJ2-5	.	.	CASSTPGVETQYF	TGTGCCAGCAGCACCCCAGGGGTCGAGACCCAGTACTTC
TRBV30	TRBJ1-2	.	.	CATGRGRYGYTF	TGTGCCACAGGAAGGGGACGGTATGGCTACACCTTC
TRBV6-6	TRBJ2-1	.	.	CATTPTTGANEQFF	TGTGCCACCACTCCTACGACCGGGGCGAATGAGCAGTTCTTC
TRBV18	TRBJ1-4	TRBD1	.	CASSSDRVEEKLFF	TGTGCCAGCTCATCCGACAGGGTCGAGGAAAAACTGTTTTTT
TRBV30	TRBJ2-5	TRBD2	.	CAWSVWAGGAETQYF	TGTGCCTGGAGTGTATGGGCGGGGGGTGCAGAGACCCAGTACTTC
TRBV19	TRBJ1-4	.	.	CASSMRGSLNEKLFF	TGTGCCAGTAGTATGCGGGGCAGCCTAAATGAAAAACTGTTTTTT
TRBV19	TRBJ2-5	.	.	CASSIDTSQQETQYF	TGTGCCAGTAGTATAGATACAAGTCAGCAAGAGACCCAGTACTTC
TRBV10-2	TRBJ2-1	.	few	CASKVPGSYNEQFF	TGCGCCAGCAAGGTGCCGGGCTCTTACAATGAGCAGTTCTTC
TRBV6-5	TRBJ2-1	.	.	CASSRYNEQFF	TGTGCCAGCAGTCGTTACAATGAGCAGTTCTTC
TRBV30	TRBJ1-1	.	.	CAWTRAGLRRITEAFF	TGTGCCTGGACCCGGGCAGGGTTAAGGAGAATAACTGAAGCTTTCTTT
TRBV15	TRBJ1-4	.	.	CATSRDGGQSEKLFF	TGTGCCACCAGCAGAGATGGTGGCCAGAGTGAAAAACTGTTTTTT
TRBV21-1	TRBJ2-5	.	.	CASSKGSEDRTKETQYF	TGTGCCAGCAGCAAAGGGTCAGAGGACAGGACTAAAGAGACCCAGTACTTC
TRBV7-2	TRBJ2-1	.	few	CASSLRQLNEQFF	TGTGCCAGCAGCCTAAGACAGCTCAATGAGCAGTTCTTC
TRBV28	TRBJ2-4	.	.	CATLTRIGGENIQYF	TGTGCCACCCTGACTAGAATTGGGGGTGAGAACATTCAGTACTTC
TRBV19	TRBJ2-2	.	.	CASSISVNTGELFF	TGTGCCAGTAGTATATCGGTGAACACCGGGGAGCTGTTTTTT
TRBV23-1	TRBJ1-2	TRBD1	.	CASSQSEGAGNYGYTF	TGCGCCAGCAGTCAATCGGAGGGGGCCGGTAACTATGGCTACACCTTC
TRBV19	TRBJ1-2	.	.	CATLGTSTGSYGYTF	TGTGCCACTCTAGGGACCTCGACAGGAAGTTATGGCTACACCTTC
TRBV18	TRBJ1-1	TRBD1	.	CASSPGTGNTEAFF	TGTGCCAGCTCACCCGGGACAGGGAACACTGAAGCTTTCTTT
TRBV15	TRBJ1-1	.	.	CATSRVPGGNTEAFF	TGTGCCACCAGCAGAGTACCCGGGGGGAACACTGAAGCTTTCTTT
TRBV7-3	TRBJ1-1	.	.	CASSPSMNTEAFF	TGTGCCAGCAGCCCCTCCATGAACACTGAAGCTTTCTTT
TRBV19	TRBJ2-2	.	.	CASSIPRGRWSTGELFF	TGTGCCAGTAGTATACCGAGGGGGAGATGGAGCACCGGGGAGCTGTTTTTT
TRBV28	TRBJ1-6	TRBD1	.	CASQGQANSPLHF	TGTGCCAGCCAAGGACAGGCCAATTCACCCCTCCACTTT
TRBV6-6	TRBJ1-1	.	.	CASSSQRGMNTEAFF	TGTGCCAGCAGTTCCCAAAGGGGCATGAACACTGAAGCTTTCTTT
TRBV30	TRBJ2-5	.	.	CAWNTGQETQYF	TGTGCCTGGAACACAGGCCAAGAGACCCAGTACTTC
TRBV12-3/TRBV12-4	TRBJ2-5	TRBD1	.	CASSYTGGETQYF	TGTGCCAGCAGCTATACAGGGGGGGAGACCCAGTACTTC
TRBV15	TRBJ1-5	.	.	CATSRDGTRGQPQHF	TGTGCCACCAGCAGAGATGGGACTCGGGGTCAGCCCCAGCATTTT
TRBV29-1	TRBJ1-5	.	.	CSVLSGYSNQPQHF	TGCAGCGTTCTTTCGGGTTATAGCAATCAGCCCCAGCATTTT
TRBV12-2	TRBJ2-5	.	once	CASRLPMTGCEETQYF	TGTGCAAGTCGCTTACCCATGACAGGGTGTGAGGAGACCCAGTACTTC
TRBV5-4	TRBJ2-3	.	.	CASSYNGLVSGDTQYF	TGTGCCAGCAGCTATAACGGACTCGTTAGTGGAGATACGCAGTATTTT
TRBV29-1	TRBJ1-1	TRBD1	few	CSVPTGGNAFF	TGCAGCGTTCCGACAGGGGGCAATGCTTTCTTT
TRBV28	TRBJ2-1	TRBD2	.	CASSLVSGGRFF	TGTGCCAGCAGTTTGGTCAGCGGGGGAAGGTTCTTC
TRBV6-5	TRBJ2-3	.	.	CASSQTANLTDTQYF	TGTGCCAGCAGTCAGACGGCGAACCTCACAGATACGCAGTATTTT
TRBV29-1	TRBJ1-2	.	few	CSVEDYGYTF	TGCAGCGTTGAAGATTATGGCTACACCTTC
TRBV27	TRBJ1-6	.	.	CASSVQGFTPLHF	TGTGCCAGCAGTGTGCAGGGTTTTACACCCCTCCACTTT
TRBV11-2	TRBJ2-1	TRBD2	.	CASSLDRSSGVRNEQFF	TGTGCCAGCAGCTTAGATAGGTCTAGCGGGGTCCGGAATGAGCAGTTCTTC
TRBV25-1	TRBJ1-2	TRBD1	.	CASSETGGSGYIF	TGTGCCAGCAGTGAAACAGGGGGAAGTGGCTACATCTTC
TRBV19	TRBJ1-2	.	.	CASTLGTGLNYGYTF	TGTGCCAGTACCCTTGGAACAGGCCTAAACTATGGCTACACCTTC
TRBV6-2/TRBV6-3	TRBJ1-4	.	.	CASSAGRANEKLFF	TGTGCCAGCAGTGCGGGACGGGCGAATGAAAAACTGTTTTTT
TRBV29-1	TRBJ2-1	TRBD2	.	CSVDNNRLAGGQREQFF	TGCAGCGTCGACAACAACCGACTAGCGGGGGGGCAGAGGGAGCAGTTCTTC
TRBV28	TRBJ1-4	TRBD1	.	CASSLGQGWEKLFF	TGTGCCAGCAGCTTGGGACAGGGGTGGGAAAAACTGTTTTTT